This T cell receptor (beta chain) was identified during a study of CD8 T cells in Susac syndrome. General study points: As the study acknowledged, the number of individuals who were part of its TCR sequencing and HLA analysis was relatively small.

It was with random hexamers that 0.5 to 1 ug RNA was reverse transcribed. TCRdb itself ran the immunoSEQ multiplex PCR reads through MiXCR, one entry per CDR3 protein. The sample shows 110,000 or so distinct CDR3 sequences, 94% of them seen only once. In contrast to the negatively isolated CD8+ and CD4+ T cells, TEMRA cells were FACS-enriched. A word on this clonotype: Its target is not known.

Sequencing was carried out using CD4+ T cells from PBMCs. This TCR came from a human donor in good health.

CDR3 DNA sequence: TGTGCCAGCAGCTTTGCTAGCGGGACCACAGATACGCAGTATTTT. This gives the protein CASSFASGTTDTQYF. The chain combines TRBV7-9 with TRBJ2-3; 9 positions agree with TRBD2. Germline-derived CDR1 and CDR2 are SEHNR and FQNEAQ (reference sequence). The CDR3 runs to 15 residues. The V segment lost 3 bases and the J segment 2 bases; nucleotides outside the gene matches: 3.